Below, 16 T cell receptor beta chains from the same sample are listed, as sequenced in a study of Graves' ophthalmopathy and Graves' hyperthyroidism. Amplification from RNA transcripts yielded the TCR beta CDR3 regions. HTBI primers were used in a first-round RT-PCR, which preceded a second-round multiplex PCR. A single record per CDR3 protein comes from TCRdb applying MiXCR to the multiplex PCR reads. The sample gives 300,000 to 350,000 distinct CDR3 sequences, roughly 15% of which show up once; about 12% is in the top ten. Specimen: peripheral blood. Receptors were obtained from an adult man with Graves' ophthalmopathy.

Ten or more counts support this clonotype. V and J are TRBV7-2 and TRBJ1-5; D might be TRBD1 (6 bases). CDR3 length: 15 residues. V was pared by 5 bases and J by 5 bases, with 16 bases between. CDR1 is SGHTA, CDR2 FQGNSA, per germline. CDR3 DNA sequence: TGTGCCAGCAGCGTCACGGAGGGGGTTTATCAGCCCCAGCATTTT. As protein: CASSVTEGVYQPQHF.

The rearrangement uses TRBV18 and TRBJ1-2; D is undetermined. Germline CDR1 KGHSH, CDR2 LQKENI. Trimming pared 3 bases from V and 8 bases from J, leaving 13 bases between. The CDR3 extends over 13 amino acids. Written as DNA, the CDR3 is TGTGCCAGCTCACCCCAGGAACGTGAGGGCTACACCTTC. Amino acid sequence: CASSPQEREGYTF.

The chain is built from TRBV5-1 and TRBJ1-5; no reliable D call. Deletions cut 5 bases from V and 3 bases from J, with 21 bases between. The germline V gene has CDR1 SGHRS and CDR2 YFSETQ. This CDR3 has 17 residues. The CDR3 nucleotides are TGCGCCAGCAGTTGGGCGGAGATGAATTACTTCAATCAGCCCCAGCATTTT. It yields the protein CASSWAEMNYFNQPQHF.

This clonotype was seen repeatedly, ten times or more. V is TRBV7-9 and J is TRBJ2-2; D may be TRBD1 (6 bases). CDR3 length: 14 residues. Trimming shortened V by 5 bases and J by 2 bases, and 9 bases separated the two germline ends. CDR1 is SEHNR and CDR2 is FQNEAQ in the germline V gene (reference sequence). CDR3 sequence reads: CASSKTGNTGELFF. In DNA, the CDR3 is TGTGCCAGCAGCAAGACAGGAAACACCGGGGAGCTGTTTTTT.

The CDR3 region is CASSEMGGHGYTF. The DNA for the CDR3 is TGTGCCAGCAGTGAAATGGGGGGACATGGCTACACCTTC. V and J are TRBV25-1 and TRBJ1-2; weak D call: TRBD1 (5 bases). Germline CDR1 reads MGHDK; CDR2 reads SYGVNS. Trimming took 2 bases from V and 6 from J, leaving 10 bases between them. This CDR3 is built from 13 residues.

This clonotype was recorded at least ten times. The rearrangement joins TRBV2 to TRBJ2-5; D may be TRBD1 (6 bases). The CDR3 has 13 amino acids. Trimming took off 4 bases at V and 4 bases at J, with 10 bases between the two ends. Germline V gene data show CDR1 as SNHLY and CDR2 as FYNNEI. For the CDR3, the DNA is TGTGCCAGCAGTGTAGGACAGAGAGAGACCCAGTACTTC. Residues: CASSVGQRETQYF.

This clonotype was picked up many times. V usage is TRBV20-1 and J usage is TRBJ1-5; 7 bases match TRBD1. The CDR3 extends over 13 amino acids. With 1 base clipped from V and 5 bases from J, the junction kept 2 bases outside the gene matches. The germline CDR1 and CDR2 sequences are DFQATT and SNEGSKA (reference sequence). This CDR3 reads CSARAQGDQPQHF. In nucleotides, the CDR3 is TGCAGTGCTAGAGCCCAGGGGGATCAGCCCCAGCATTTT.

The CDR3 nucleotides are TGTGCCAGCAGCGGCTATCAAGAGACCCAGTACTTC. This gives the protein CASSGYQETQYF. The chain joins TRBV9 to TRBJ2-5; D ambiguous. CDR3 length: 12 amino acids. Germline CDR1 and CDR2: SGDLS and YYNGEE. V was clipped by 3 bases and J by 2 bases, with 5 bases between them.

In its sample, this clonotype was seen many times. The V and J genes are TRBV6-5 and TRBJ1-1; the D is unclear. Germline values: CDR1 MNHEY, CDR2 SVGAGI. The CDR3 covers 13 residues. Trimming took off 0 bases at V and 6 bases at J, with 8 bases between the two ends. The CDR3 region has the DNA TGTGCCAGCAGTTACTCGTCCGGCGCTGAAGCTTTCTTT. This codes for CASSYSSGAEAFF.

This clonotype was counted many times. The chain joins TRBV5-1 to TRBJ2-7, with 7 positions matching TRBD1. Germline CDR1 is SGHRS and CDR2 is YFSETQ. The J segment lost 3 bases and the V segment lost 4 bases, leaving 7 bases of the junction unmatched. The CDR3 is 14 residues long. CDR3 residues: CASSIQGKVYEQYF. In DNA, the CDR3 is TGCGCCAGCAGCATACAGGGGAAGGTCTACGAGCAGTACTTC.

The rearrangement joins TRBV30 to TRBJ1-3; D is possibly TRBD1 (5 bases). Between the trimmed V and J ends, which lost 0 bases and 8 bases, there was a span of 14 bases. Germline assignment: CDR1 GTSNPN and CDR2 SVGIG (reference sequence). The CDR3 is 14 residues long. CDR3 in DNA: TGTGCCTGGAGTGTACGGGACTTTGGGGACACCATATATTTT. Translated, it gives CAWSVRDFGDTIYF. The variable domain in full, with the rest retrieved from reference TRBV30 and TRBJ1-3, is SQTIHQWPATLVQPVGSPLSLECTVEGTSNPNLYWYRQAAGRGLQLLFYSVGIGQISSEVPQNLSASRPQDRQFILSSKKLLLSDSGFYLCAWSVRDFGDTIYFGEGSWLTVV.

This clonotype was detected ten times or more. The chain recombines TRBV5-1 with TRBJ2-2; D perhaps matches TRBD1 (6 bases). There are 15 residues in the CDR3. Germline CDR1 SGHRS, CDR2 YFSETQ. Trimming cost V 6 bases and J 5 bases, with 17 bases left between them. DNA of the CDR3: TGCGCCAGCACCCCCAGGGGAAAGGATACCGGGGAGCTGTTTTTT. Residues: CASTPRGKDTGELFF.

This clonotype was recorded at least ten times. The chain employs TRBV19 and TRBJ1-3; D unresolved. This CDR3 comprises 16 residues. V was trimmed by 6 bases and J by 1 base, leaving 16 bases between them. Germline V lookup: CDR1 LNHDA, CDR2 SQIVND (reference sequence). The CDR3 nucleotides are TGTGCCAGTAGCCTCCCCCGTTCGGGATCTGGAAACACCATATATTTT. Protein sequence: CASSLPRSGSGNTIYF.

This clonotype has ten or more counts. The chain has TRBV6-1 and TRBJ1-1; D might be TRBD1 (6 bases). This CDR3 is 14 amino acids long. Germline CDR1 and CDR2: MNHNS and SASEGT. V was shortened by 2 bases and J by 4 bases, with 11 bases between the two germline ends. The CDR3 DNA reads TGTGCCAGCAGTGAATCCTGGGGGCTCACTGAAGCTTTCTTT. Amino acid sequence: CASSESWGLTEAFF.

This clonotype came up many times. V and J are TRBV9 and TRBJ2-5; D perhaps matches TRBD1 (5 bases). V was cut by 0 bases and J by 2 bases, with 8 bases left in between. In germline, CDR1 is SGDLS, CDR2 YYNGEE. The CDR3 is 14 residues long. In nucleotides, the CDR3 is TGTGCCAGCAGCGTAGCCCCAGGGCAAGAGACCCAGTACTTC. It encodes CASSVAPGQETQYF.

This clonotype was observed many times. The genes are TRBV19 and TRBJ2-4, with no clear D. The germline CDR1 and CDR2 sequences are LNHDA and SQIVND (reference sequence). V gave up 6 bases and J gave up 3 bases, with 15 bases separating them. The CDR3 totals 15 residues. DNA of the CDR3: TGTGCCAGTAGCCTGGACGGGCAAGGCAAAAACATTCAGTACTTC. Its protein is CASSLDGQGKNIQYF. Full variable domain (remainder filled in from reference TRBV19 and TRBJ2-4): DGGITQSPKYLFRKEGQNVTLSCEQNLNHDAMYWYRQDPGQGLRLIYYSQIVNDFQKGDIAEGYSVSREKKESFPLTVTSAQKNPTAFYLCASSLDGQGKNIQYFGAGTRLSVL.